A selection of T cell receptor beta chains follows, all from one sample in a study of cytomegalovirus exposure and HLA in healthy donors. This table comes from immunoSEQ multiplex PCR, and its TCRdb copy is limited to in-frame clones, with some not included. The sample holds over 85,000 clones, around 80% seen once. Material for sequencing was PBMCs. Every receptor here comes from a woman aged 55-69 years in good health and CMV-seropositive. Both conserved end residues are part of each CDR3. D genes are given only for firm matches. Expanded clones get a size class; other rows say once, few or many, or leave the size out.

j_gene | v_gene | d_gene | abundance | CDR3nt | CDR3aa
TRBJ2-3 | TRBV2 | TRBD1 | - | TGTGCCAGCGGCCGACAGGGTAGCACAGATACGCAGTATTTT | CASGRQGSTDTQYF
TRBJ2-7 | TRBV27 | TRBD1 | once | TGTGCCAGCAGCTACGGACAGGGCTACGAGCAGTACTTC | CASSYGQGYEQYF
TRBJ2-7 | TRBV2 | TRBD1 | - | TGTGCCAGCACCTCCCTGGGGATGGGACAGGGCTACGAGCAGTACTTC | CASTSLGMGQGYEQYF
TRBJ2-1 | TRBV7-9 | TRBD2 | - | TGTGCCAGCAGCTTAGTGGCACTAGCGGGAGATTGGCAGTTCTTC | CASSLVALAGDWQFF
TRBJ2-7 | TRBV5-1 | TRBD2 | once | TGCGCCAGCAGCTTGGAGGCGGGAGTATACTACGAGCAGTACTTC | CASSLEAGVYYEQYF
TRBJ1-2 | TRBV7-9 | - | - | TGTGCCAGCAGCTTGACAGTACCTGGACGGGGCTACACCTTC | CASSLTVPGRGYTF
TRBJ1-5 | TRBV5-1 | TRBD1 | once | TGCGCCAGCAGCAGTCTGGAGGGGGCAAGCAATCAGCCCCAGCATTTT | CASSSLEGASNQPQHF
TRBJ2-7 | TRBV4-1 | - | - | TGCGCCAGCAGCCAAGATATAAACAGGGACGGGGCCCCCTACGAGCAGTACTTC | CASSQDINRDGAPYEQYF
TRBJ2-2 | TRBV25-1 | TRBD1 | - | TGTGCCAGCAGTGACCCAGGGGGCGCGAACACCGGGGAGCTGTTTTTT | CASSDPGGANTGELFF
TRBJ2-2 | TRBV6-5 | - | once | TGTGCCAGCAGTTCTGGACTTAACGCGAACACCGGGGAGCTGTTTTTT | CASSSGLNANTGELFF
TRBJ1-6 | TRBV6-5 | - | - | TGTGCCAGCAGTCAAAATAATTCACCCCTCCACTTT | CASSQNNSPLHF
TRBJ2-5 | TRBV27 | - | - | TGTGCCAGCAGTCGGCGCGGTCCCCAAGAGACCCAGTACTTC | CASSRRGPQETQYF
TRBJ2-7 | TRBV5-4 | TRBD2 | - | TGTGCCAGCAGCCTGGCGGGGGGGGAGGACGAGCAGTACTTC | CASSLAGGEDEQYF
TRBJ2-6 | TRBV18 | - | few | TGTGCCAGCTCACCACGGTCGGTAGCTGGGGCCAACGTCCTGACTTTC | CASSPRSVAGANVLTF
TRBJ2-7 | TRBV6-5 | TRBD1 | - | TGTGCCAGCAGTCCGACAGGGGGCTACGAGCAGTACTTC | CASSPTGGYEQYF
TRBJ1-5 | TRBV19 | - | - | TGTGCCAGTACCGACCGACGGGGGGCAGGTCAGCCCCAGCATTTT | CASTDRRGAGQPQHF
TRBJ1-5 | TRBV28 | TRBD1 | - | TGTGCCAGCAGTTCACAGGGGACGCCCCAGCATTTT | CASSSQGTPQHF
TRBJ2-3 | TRBV5-6 | TRBD2 | - | TGTGCCAGCAGCTTGGAGAGCGGGACCGATGCAGATACGCAGTATTTT | CASSLESGTDADTQYF
TRBJ2-7 | TRBV7-9 | TRBD2 | - | TGTGCCACTGGAGGGGCTAGCGGGGCGGGGGAGCAGTACTTC | CATGGASGAGEQYF
TRBJ1-6 | TRBV9 | - | once | TGTGCCAGCAGGCGGGGGGAGAATTCACCCCTCCACTTT | CASRRGENSPLHF
TRBJ2-2 | TRBV27 | TRBD1 | - | TGTGCCAGCAGTCACCGGACAGGGGACTCCGGGGAGCTGTTTTTT | CASSHRTGDSGELFF
TRBJ2-4 | TRBV6-1 | TRBD2 | - | TGTGCCAGCAGTGAATTAGCGGGAGGGCTCGCTGATATAGCCAAAAACATTCAGTACTTC | CASSELAGGLADIAKNIQYF
TRBJ2-7 | TRBV27 | TRBD1 | - | TGTGCCAGCTCCCCCGTGGGCGGGACAGGTACTACCTACGAGCAGTACTTC | CASSPVGGTGTTYEQYF
TRBJ2-5 | TRBV9 | TRBD2 | - | TGTGCCAGCAGCGTAGAAGGGAGTGGGGAGGGGACCCAGTACTTC | CASSVEGSGEGTQYF
TRBJ1-3 | TRBV29-1 | - | - | TGCAGCGTTCGACAGACAACCTCTGGAAACACCATATATTTT | CSVRQTTSGNTIYF
TRBJ2-2 | TRBV5-6 | TRBD1 | few | TGTGCCAGCAGCCCCGACAGGGGGCGGGACACCGGGGAGCTGTTTTTT | CASSPDRGRDTGELFF
TRBJ2-3 | TRBV29-1 | TRBD2 | - | TGCAGCGTCCTCGGGGGGGACACAGATACGCAGTATTTT | CSVLGGDTDTQYF
TRBJ1-2 | TRBV29-1 | TRBD1 | - | TGCAGCGTTGATGGAGGGGGCGCCGGCTATGGCTACACCTTC | CSVDGGGAGYGYTF
TRBJ1-1 | TRBV30 | - | - | TGTGCCTGGAGTACCCAGGGTGACACTGAAGCTTTCTTT | CAWSTQGDTEAFF
TRBJ1-5 | TRBV6-6 | - | - | TGTGCCAGCAGTTACTTTATAGGCAATCAGCCCCAGCATTTT | CASSYFIGNQPQHF
TRBJ1-1 | TRBV30 | - | - | TGTGCCTGGAGTGTTGAGGCTGAAGCTTTCTTT | CAWSVEAEAFF
TRBJ1-2 | TRBV4-1 | TRBD1 | once | TGCGCCAGCAGCCAAGTGACAGGGGTTAACTATGGCTACACCTTC | CASSQVTGVNYGYTF
TRBJ2-7 | TRBV11-2 | TRBD2 | - | TGTGCCAGCAGCTTTCGGGGCGGGGGCTCCTACGAGCAGTACTTC | CASSFRGGGSYEQYF
TRBJ2-7 | TRBV5-1 | TRBD1 | - | TGCGCCAGCAGCTTGGCCGGGACAGGGACCGACGAGCAGTACTTC | CASSLAGTGTDEQYF
TRBJ2-3 | TRBV5-1 | - | - | TGCGCCAGCAGCTTGGACAGGGAAGATACGCAGTATTTT | CASSLDREDTQYF
TRBJ2-5 | TRBV6-1 | TRBD2 | - | TGTGCCAGCAGGGAAGCATCCAGGTGGGAGGGGGAGACCCAGTACTTC | CASREASRWEGETQYF
TRBJ1-5 | TRBV6-6 | - | once | TGTGCCAGCAGCATTAATCAGCCCCAGCATTTT | CASSINQPQHF
TRBJ1-2 | TRBV5-6 | TRBD1 | - | TGTGCCAGCAGCTTGGGAGTTTCCAGGGGGTCGCACTATGGCTACACCTTC | CASSLGVSRGSHYGYTF
TRBJ2-1 | TRBV29-1 | TRBD1 | - | TGCAGCGTTGATGTTCGGACAGGGTCTGACAATGAGCAGTTCTTC | CSVDVRTGSDNEQFF
TRBJ2-6 | TRBV7-6 | - | few | TGTGCCAGCAGCTTAAAAGGGGACACCTACTCTGGGGCCAACGTCCTGACTTTC | CASSLKGDTYSGANVLTF
TRBJ2-5 | TRBV7-2 | - | - | TGTGCCAGCAGTTCCCAGGTGATTCAAGAGACCCAGTACTTC | CASSSQVIQETQYF
TRBJ2-7 | TRBV28 | TRBD2 | - | TGTGCCAGCAGTCATGGACTAGCGGTTTCCCCTTACGAGCAGTACTTC | CASSHGLAVSPYEQYF
TRBJ2-3 | TRBV7-9 | TRBD2 | - | TGTGCCAGCAGTTCGATAGCGGGAGAAGATACGCAGTATTTT | CASSSIAGEDTQYF
TRBJ1-1 | TRBV6-1 | TRBD1 | - | TGTGCCAGCAGTGCGGACAGGGGAGGCACTGAAGCTTTCTTT | CASSADRGGTEAFF